This T cell receptor beta chain came from a study of CD8 T cells in Susac syndrome. From germline, CDR1 is SQVTM and CDR2 ANQGSEA. V shed 1 base and J 0 bases; nucleotides not matched to a gene: 3. This CDR3 comprises 15 residues. The RNA input was roughly 0.45 to 1 ug, and it was reverse transcribed with random hexamers. TCRdb re-called the immunoSEQ multiplex PCR reads with MiXCR, one entry per CDR3 protein. The data hold about 100,000 distinct CDR3 sequences, with about 95% observed a single time. V gene TRBV29-1 combines with J gene TRBJ2-7; 10 positions agree with TRBD1. Sequencing input: CD8+ T cells from PBMCs. The source of this sequence is a human donor with Susac syndrome. The DNA for the CDR3 is TGCAGCGTTGAAGTGGGACAGGGGACCTCCTACGAGCAGTACTTC. Its translation is CSVEVGQGTSYEQYF.